This TCR beta chain was found in a study of blood T cell repertoires in COVID-19. Study at large: The United States, Italy and Spain supplied acute and convalescent COVID-19 samples. In each case, the material was cDNA or gDNA derived from T cells, B-cell-depleted T cells, or PBMCs.

In the original workflow: Reference gene primers were amplified, and this amplification served to estimate nucleated cell counts. TCRdb keeps only in-frame clones here, not all; method: immunoSEQ multiplex PCR. That table is the source of V, J and clone size, and D and trimming were worked out from the DNA. Of around 72,000 clones detected, approximately 88% appear once; the ten largest clones hold around 30%. CDR3 length: 14 amino acids. CDR1 and CDR2 from the germline V gene are SGHTA and FQGNSA. Trimming stripped 3 bases from V and 5 bases from J, with 14 bases between. This clone was seen more than once but under ten times.

This clonotype was obtained from a man aged 50 or older with acute or convalescent COVID-19. The chain employs TRBV7-2 and TRBJ2-7; D perhaps matches TRBD1 (6 bases). What was sequenced was peripheral blood. DNA of the CDR3: TGTGCCAGCAGCTTTAGAGGGGGTCGAGACGAGCAGTACTTC. This gives the protein CASSFRGGRDEQYF.